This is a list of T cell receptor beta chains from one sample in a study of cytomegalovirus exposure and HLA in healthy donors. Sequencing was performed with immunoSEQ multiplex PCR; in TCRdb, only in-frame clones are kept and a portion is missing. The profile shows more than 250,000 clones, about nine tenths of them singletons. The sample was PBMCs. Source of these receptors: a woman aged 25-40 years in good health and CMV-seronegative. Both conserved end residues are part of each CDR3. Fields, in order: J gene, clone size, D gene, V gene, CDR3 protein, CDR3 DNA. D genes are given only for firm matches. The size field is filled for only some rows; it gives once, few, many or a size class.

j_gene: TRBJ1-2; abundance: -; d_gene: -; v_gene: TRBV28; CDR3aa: CASSFGSPYGYTF; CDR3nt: TGTGCCAGCAGTTTTGGCAGTCCCTATGGCTACACCTTC
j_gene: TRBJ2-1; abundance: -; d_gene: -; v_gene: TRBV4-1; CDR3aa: CASSQEGLGSNEQFF; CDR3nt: TGCGCCAGCAGCCAAGAGGGACTGGGGAGTAATGAGCAGTTCTTC
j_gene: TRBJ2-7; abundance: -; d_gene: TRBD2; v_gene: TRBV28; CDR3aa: CATKGLAGADEQYF; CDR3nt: TGTGCCACCAAGGGACTAGCGGGAGCGGACGAGCAGTACTTC
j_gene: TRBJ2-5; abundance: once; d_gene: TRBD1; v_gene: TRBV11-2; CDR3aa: CASSFGQGIETQYF; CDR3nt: TGTGCCAGCAGCTTCGGACAGGGCATAGAGACCCAGTACTTC
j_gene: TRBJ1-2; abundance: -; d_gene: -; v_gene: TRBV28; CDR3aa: CASSLQGNYGYTF; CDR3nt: TGTGCCAGCAGTCTTCAGGGTAACTATGGCTACACCTTC
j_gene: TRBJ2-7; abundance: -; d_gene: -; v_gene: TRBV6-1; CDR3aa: CASRSNSGPRYEQYF; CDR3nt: TGTGCCAGCAGAAGCAATTCGGGCCCGCGGTACGAGCAGTACTTC
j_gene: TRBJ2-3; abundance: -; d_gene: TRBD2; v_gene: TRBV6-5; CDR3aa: CASRFLAGGTDTQYF; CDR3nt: TGTGCCAGCAGATTCTTAGCGGGAGGCACAGATACGCAGTATTTT
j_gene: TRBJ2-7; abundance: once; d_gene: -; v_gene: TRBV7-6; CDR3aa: CASSPWDTNYEQYF; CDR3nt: TGTGCCAGCAGCCCATGGGACACTAACTACGAGCAGTACTTC
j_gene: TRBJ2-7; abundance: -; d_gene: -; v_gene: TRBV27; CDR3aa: CASSLTGSLNEQYF; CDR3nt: TGTGCCAGCAGTTTGACCGGGAGTTTAAACGAGCAGTACTTC
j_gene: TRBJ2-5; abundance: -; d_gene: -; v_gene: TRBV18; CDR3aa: CASSPPGTGHQETQYF; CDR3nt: TGTGCCAGCTCACCACCGGGAACAGGGCACCAAGAGACCCAGTACTTC
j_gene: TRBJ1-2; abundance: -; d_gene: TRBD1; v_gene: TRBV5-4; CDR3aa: CASSLESAGTVFGYTF; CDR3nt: TGTGCCAGCAGCTTAGAGTCGGCGGGGACAGTTTTTGGCTACACCTTC
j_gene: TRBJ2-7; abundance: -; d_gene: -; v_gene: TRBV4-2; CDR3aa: CASSPTTGDEQYF; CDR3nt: TGTGCCAGCAGCCCAACGACTGGCGACGAGCAGTACTTC
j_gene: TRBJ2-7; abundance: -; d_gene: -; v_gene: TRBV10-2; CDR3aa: CASTDGPYEQYF; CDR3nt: TGCGCCAGCACGGACGGCCCCTACGAGCAGTACTTC
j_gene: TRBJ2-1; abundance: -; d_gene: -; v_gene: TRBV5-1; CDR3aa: CASSPPNDEQFF; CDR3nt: TGCGCCAGCAGCCCACCAAACGATGAGCAGTTCTTC
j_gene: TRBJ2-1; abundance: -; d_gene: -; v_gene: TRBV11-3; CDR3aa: CAGSGRSGDEQFF; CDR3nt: TGTGCCGGGTCGGGACGCTCGGGGGATGAGCAGTTCTTC
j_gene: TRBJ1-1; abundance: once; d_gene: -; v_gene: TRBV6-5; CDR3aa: CASSYGNVGTEAFF; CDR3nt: TGTGCCAGCAGTTACGGGAACGTAGGCACTGAAGCTTTCTTT
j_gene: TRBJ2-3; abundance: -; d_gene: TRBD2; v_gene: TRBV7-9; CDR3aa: CASSPFSGSSDTQYF; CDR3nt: TGTGCCAGCAGCCCTTTCAGCGGGAGTTCAGATACGCAGTATTTT
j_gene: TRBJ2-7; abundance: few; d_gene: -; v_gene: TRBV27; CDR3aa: CASSSYEQYF; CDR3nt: TGTGCCAGCAGTTCCTACGAGCAGTACTTC
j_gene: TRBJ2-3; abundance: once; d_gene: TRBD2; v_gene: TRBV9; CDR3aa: CASSVEAGVGGLTDTQYF; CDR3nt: TGTGCCAGCAGCGTAGAGGCGGGAGTGGGGGGTTTAACAGATACGCAGTATTTT
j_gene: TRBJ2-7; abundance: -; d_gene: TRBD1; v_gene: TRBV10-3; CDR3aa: CAISGTGTGEQYF; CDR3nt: TGTGCCATCAGTGGGACAGGGACGGGTGAGCAGTACTTC
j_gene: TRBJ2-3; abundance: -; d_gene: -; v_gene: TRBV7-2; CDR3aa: CASSSNRADTQYF; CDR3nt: TGTGCCAGCAGCTCCAACAGAGCAGATACGCAGTATTTT
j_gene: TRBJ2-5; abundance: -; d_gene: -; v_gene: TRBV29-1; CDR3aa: CSVEGGALFEAQYF; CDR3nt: TGCAGCGTTGAAGGGGGGGCGCTGTTCGAGGCCCAGTACTTC
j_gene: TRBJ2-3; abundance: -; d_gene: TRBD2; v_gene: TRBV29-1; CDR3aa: CSVEDVVTSGRDASSTDTQYF; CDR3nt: TGCAGCGTTGAAGATGTAGTTACTAGCGGGAGGGATGCGTCTAGCACAGATACGCAGTATTTT
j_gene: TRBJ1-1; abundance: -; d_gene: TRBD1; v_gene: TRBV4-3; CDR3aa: CASSQPGQGTEAFF; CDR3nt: TGCGCCAGCAGCCAACCGGGACAGGGGACTGAAGCTTTCTTT
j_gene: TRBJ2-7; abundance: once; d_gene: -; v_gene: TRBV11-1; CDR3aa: CASSLDLGSAGGEQYF; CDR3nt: TGTGCCAGCAGCTTAGACTTGGGCAGCGCCGGAGGCGAGCAGTACTTC
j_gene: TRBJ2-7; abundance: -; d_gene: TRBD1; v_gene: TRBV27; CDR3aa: CASITTGGNGNEQYF; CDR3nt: TGTGCCAGCATCACTACAGGGGGCAATGGTAACGAGCAGTACTTC
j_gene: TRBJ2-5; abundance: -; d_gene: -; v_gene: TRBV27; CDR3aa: CASSLWGGGNTQETQYF; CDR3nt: TGTGCCAGCAGTTTATGGGGAGGGGGCAACACCCAAGAGACCCAGTACTTC
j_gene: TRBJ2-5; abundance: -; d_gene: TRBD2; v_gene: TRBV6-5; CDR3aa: CASSPRDYAGETQYF; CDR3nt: TGTGCCAGCAGTCCGCGGGACTATGCGGGGGAGACCCAGTACTTC
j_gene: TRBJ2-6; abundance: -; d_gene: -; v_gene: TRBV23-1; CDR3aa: CASTHPGGTGANVLTF; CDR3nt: TGCGCCAGCACCCATCCTGGGGGTACTGGGGCCAACGTCCTGACTTTC
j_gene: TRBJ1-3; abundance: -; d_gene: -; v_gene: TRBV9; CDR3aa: CASSPAVSGNTIYF; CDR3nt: TGTGCCAGCAGCCCCGCTGTCTCTGGAAACACCATATATTTT
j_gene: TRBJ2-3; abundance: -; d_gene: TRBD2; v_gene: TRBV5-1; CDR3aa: CASSFFLAGGTDTQYF; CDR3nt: TGCGCCAGCAGCTTCTTTCTTGCGGGGGGGACAGATACGCAGTATTTT
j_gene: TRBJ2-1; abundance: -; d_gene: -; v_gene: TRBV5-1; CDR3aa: CASTSSRESSYNEQFF; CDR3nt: TGCGCCAGCACCTCTTCGCGGGAAAGCTCCTACAATGAGCAGTTCTTC
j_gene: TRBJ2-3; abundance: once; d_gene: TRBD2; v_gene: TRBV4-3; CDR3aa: CASSLSVAGATDTQYF; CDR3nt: TGCGCCAGCAGCCTGTCGGTGGCGGGAGCGACAGATACGCAGTATTTT
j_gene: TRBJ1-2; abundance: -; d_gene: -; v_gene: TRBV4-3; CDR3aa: CASSQESPGGNYGYTF; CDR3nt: TGCGCCAGCAGCCAAGAGAGCCCGGGGGGTAACTATGGCTACACCTTC
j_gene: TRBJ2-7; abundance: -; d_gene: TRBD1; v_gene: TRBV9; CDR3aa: CASSAQGFDEQYF; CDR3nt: TGTGCCAGCAGCGCACAGGGGTTCGACGAGCAGTACTTC
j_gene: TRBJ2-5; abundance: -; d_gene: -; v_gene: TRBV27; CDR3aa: CASSPRIPQETQYF; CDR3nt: TGTGCCAGCAGTCCGAGGATCCCCCAAGAGACCCAGTACTTC
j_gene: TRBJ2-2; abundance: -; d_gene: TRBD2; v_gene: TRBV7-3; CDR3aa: CASSPYPVGTRTSGTGELFF; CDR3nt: TGTGCCAGCAGCCCATATCCTGTGGGGACTCGGACTAGCGGCACCGGGGAGCTGTTTTTT
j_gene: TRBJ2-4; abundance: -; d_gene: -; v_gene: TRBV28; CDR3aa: CASSFWDNIQYF; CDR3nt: TGTGCCAGCAGTTTTTGGGACAACATTCAGTACTTC